Presented here are 29 T cell receptor beta chains from one specimen sequenced in a study of T cell responses to AZD1222 COVID-19 vaccine. Libraries were prepared by immunoSEQ multiplex PCR; TCRdb keeps only in-frame clonotypes and omits some of them. Of some 97,000 clones detected, nearly 95% appear once; the ten largest clones hold roughly 1.7%. Sequencing was performed on peripheral blood, taken on day 0 of AZD1222 vaccination. Source of these receptors: an adult in good health.

This clone was seen once. The chain has TRBV2 and TRBJ1-2; 9 bases fit TRBD1. The trim removed 5 bases at V and 6 bases at J, leaving 7 bases unmatched. CDR3 length equals 14 residues. Germline assignment: CDR1 SNHLY and CDR2 FYNNEI. CDR3 nucleotides: TGTGCCAGCAGTTGGGGAGGACAGGGGAATGGCTACACCTTC. This translates into CASSWGGQGNGYTF. The entire variable domain, with the rest obtained from reference TRBV2 and TRBJ1-2, is as follows: EPEVTQTPSHQVTQMGQEVILRCVPISNHLYFYWYRQILGQKVEFLVSFYNNEISEKSEIFDDQFSVERPDGSNFTLKIRSTKLEDSAMYFCASSWGGQGNGYTFGSGTRLTVV.

The chain links TRBV5-1 to TRBJ1-2, with 9 nucleotides matching TRBD1. With V trimmed by 3 bases and J by 4 bases, 4 bases remained unmatched. Germline V gene sequence: CDR1 SGHRS, CDR2 YFSETQ. The CDR3 has 14 amino acids. Written as DNA, the CDR3 is TGCGCCAGCAGCTCCGGACAGGGGAGCTATGGCTACACCTTC. This encodes CASSSGQGSYGYTF.

The chain combines TRBV28 with TRBJ1-5; D not resolved. Deletions cut 6 bases from V and 12 bases from J, with 12 bases between. Looked up from germline, CDR1 is MDHEN and CDR2 is SYDVKM. This CDR3 spans 11 amino acids. CDR3 in amino acids: CASSPSHIQHF. In DNA, the CDR3 is TGTGCCAGCAGCCCTAGCCACATCCAGCATTTT.

The chain employs TRBV2 and TRBJ2-7; TRBD2 matches 11 bases. Germline V CDR1 and CDR2: SNHLY, FYNNEI. This CDR3 is built from 16 residues. V dropped 4 bases and J dropped 6; count of bases not matched to a gene: 11. DNA for the CDR3: TGTGCCAGCAGTGGACTAGCGGGAAAGGGTGGGCGCGAGCAGTACTTC. This gives the protein CASSGLAGKGGREQYF.

The chain uses TRBV14 and TRBJ1-2, with 9 bases fitting TRBD1. With 1 base clipped from V and 5 bases from J, the junction kept 2 bases outside the gene matches. The CDR3 is 14 amino acids. The germline gives CDR1 SGHDN, CDR2 FVKESK. CDR3 DNA: TGTGCCAGCAGCCAAGGACAGGGGGTTTATGGCTACACCTTC. This encodes CASSQGQGVYGYTF.

The V and J genes are TRBV4-1 and TRBJ1-4, with 7 bases matching TRBD1. The CDR3 runs to 15 residues. CDR1 and CDR2 from the germline V gene are MGHRA and YSYEKL. Germline trimming cut 0 bases from V and 3 bases from J; bases unmatched to any gene: 1. The CDR3 loop reads CASSQDGTANEKLFF. For the CDR3, the DNA is TGCGCCAGCAGCCAAGATGGGACAGCTAATGAAAAACTGTTTTTT.

CDR3 amino acids: CASSRINQETQYF. CDR3 bases: TGTGCCAGCAGTAGAATTAACCAAGAGACCCAGTACTTC. The chain is built from TRBV6-2 or TRBV6-3 and TRBJ2-5; D is uncertain. Germline CDR1 reads MNHEY; CDR2 reads SVGEGT. This CDR3 comprises 13 residues. Between the trimmed V and J ends, which lost 5 bases and 0 bases, there was a span of 7 bases.

The chain is built from TRBV7-9 and TRBJ1-1; 7 bases are shared with TRBD1. The CDR3 is 15 amino acids. Germline V CDR1 and CDR2: SEHNR, FQNEAQ (reference sequence). V lost 5 bases, J lost 0 bases, and 6 bases stayed unmatched. As DNA, the CDR3 is TGTGCCAGCAGCAATAGACAGGGCCTGAACACTGAAGCTTTCTTT. As protein: CASSNRQGLNTEAFF. Variable domain in full (rest from reference TRBV7-9 and TRBJ1-1): DTGVSQNPRHKITKRGQNVTFRCDPISEHNRLYWYRQTLGQGPEFLTYFQNEAQLEKSRLLSDRFSAERPKGSFSTLEIQRTEQGDSAMYLCASSNRQGLNTEAFFGQGTRLTVV.

The chain joins TRBV12-5 to TRBJ1-6; 9 bases are shared with TRBD1. The trim removed 0 bases at V and 6 bases at J, leaving 6 bases unmatched. The CDR3 is 17 amino acids. Germline lookup yields CDR1 LGHNT and CDR2 FRNRAP. The DNA for the CDR3 is TGTGCTAGTGGTTTGGTGACACCGGGACAGGGTAATTCACCCCTCCACTTT. Protein product: CASGLVTPGQGNSPLHF. Together with reference TRBV12-5 and TRBJ1-6, the CDR3 gives the full variable domain: DARVTQTPRHKVTEMGQEVTMRCQPILGHNTVFWYRQTMMQGLELLAYFRNRAPLDDSGMPKDRFSAEMPDATLATLKIQPSEPRDSAVYFCASGLVTPGQGNSPLHFGNGTRLTVT.

This clone occurred once. The V gene is TRBV28, the J gene TRBJ1-5; D call uncertain. CDR3 length: 12 amino acids. Trimming cost V 5 bases and J 7 bases, with 9 bases left between them. Germline V lookup: CDR1 MDHEN, CDR2 SYDVKM. CDR3 sequence reads: CASSQGLQPQHF. CDR3 sequence (DNA): TGTGCCAGCAGTCAAGGGTTACAGCCCCAGCATTTT.

The genes are TRBV20-1 and TRBJ1-4, with D uncertain. This CDR3 region has 10 residues. V lost 1 base, J lost 8 bases, and 2 bases lay in between. The germline gives CDR1 DFQATT, CDR2 SNEGSKA (reference sequence). The CDR3 protein is CSARGEKLFF. The CDR3 DNA reads as TGCAGTGCTAGAGGCGAAAAACTGTTTTTT.

The rearrangement joins TRBV29-1 to TRBJ1-1, with D perhaps TRBD1 (5 bases). The CDR3 covers 14 residues. The V and J ends lost 4 bases and 1 base respectively, with 13 bases between them. CDR1 is SQVTM and CDR2 is ANQGSEA in the germline V gene. As DNA, the CDR3 is TGCAGCGTTGGACCGGGACTCCCGAACACTGAAGCTTTCTTT. Translating gives CSVGPGLPNTEAFF.

J is TRBJ2-4 and V is TRBV7-9; TRBD1 matches at 7 bases. The V segment lost 1 base and the J segment 0 bases; nucleotides outside the gene matches: 3. This CDR3 has 16 residues. Per germline, CDR1 SEHNR and CDR2 FQNEAQ (reference sequence). The CDR3 loop reads CASSLGQGVAKNIQYF. CDR3 nucleotides: TGTGCCAGCAGCTTAGGGCAGGGGGTAGCCAAAAACATTCAGTACTTC.

The chain recombines TRBV9 with TRBJ2-2; D call uncertain. Between the trimmed V and J ends, which lost 0 bases and 5 bases, there was a span of 11 bases. CDR1 is SGDLS and CDR2 is YYNGEE in the germline V gene. CDR3 length: 15 residues. The CDR3 loop is CASSVEVTETGELFF. CDR3 in DNA: TGTGCCAGCAGCGTAGAGGTCACAGAGACCGGGGAGCTGTTTTTT.

J is TRBJ2-6 and V is TRBV11-2; unclear D gene. From germline, CDR1 is SGHAT and CDR2 FQNNGV. This CDR3 comprises 15 residues. With 5 bases removed from V and 2 bases from J, the gap between germline ends came to 10 bases. The CDR3 is CASSLWTTGANVLTF. Here the CDR3 DNA reads TGTGCCAGCAGCCTTTGGACGACTGGGGCCAACGTCCTGACTTTC. Filled out from reference TRBV11-2 and TRBJ2-6, the complete variable domain reads EAGVAQSPRYKIIEKRQSVAFWCNPISGHATLYWYQQILGQGPKLLIQFQNNGVVDDSQLPKDRFSAERLKGVDSTLKIQPAKLEDSAVYLCASSLWTTGANVLTFGAGSRLTVL.

The chain links TRBV19 to TRBJ2-7; the D is unclear. The length of the CDR3 is 15 residues. Trimming left V 1 base short and J 5 bases short, with 15 bases between. CDR1 and CDR2 from the germline V gene are LNHDA and SQIVND (reference sequence). The chain's CDR3 is CASSIGSLAVHEQYF. In DNA form, the CDR3 reads TGTGCCAGTAGTATAGGATCCTTGGCTGTCCACGAGCAGTACTTC.

CDR3 loop: CASSSGGVRNSPLHF. CDR3 sequence (DNA): TGTGCCAGCAGTTCTGGGGGGGTTAGGAATTCACCCCTCCACTTT. The rearrangement joins TRBV28 to TRBJ1-6, with D possibly matching TRBD1 (5 bases). Trimming left V 4 bases short and J 7 bases short, with 14 bases between. Germline V CDR1 and CDR2: MDHEN, SYDVKM. The CDR3 is 15 residues long. The full variable domain, its missing parts supplied by reference TRBV28 and TRBJ1-6, is DVKVTQSSRYLVKRTGEKVFLECVQDMDHENMFWYRQDPGLGLRLIYFSYDVKMKEKGDIPEGYSVSREKKERFSLILESASTNQTSMYLCASSSGGVRNSPLHFGNGTRLTVT.

The V gene is TRBV27, the J gene TRBJ2-1; TRBD2 agrees at 7 bases. This CDR3 is 16 amino acids long. Germline assignment: CDR1 MNHEY and CDR2 SMNVEV (reference sequence). Trimming removed 7 bases from V and 2 bases from J; junction bases left unmatched: 11. CDR3 loop: CASTTVSAGAYNEQFF. CDR3 nucleotide sequence: TGTGCCAGCACCACAGTTTCGGCGGGAGCCTACAATGAGCAGTTCTTC.

This rearrangement joins TRBV30 to TRBJ2-4; D not resolved. The CDR3 has 15 residues. The V end was cut by 1 base, the J end by 0 bases, with 10 bases between. From germline, CDR1 is GTSNPN and CDR2 SVGIG (reference sequence). The CDR3 loop is CAWSGLVLAKNIQYF. The DNA for the CDR3 is TGTGCCTGGAGTGGGCTAGTGCTAGCCAAAAACATTCAGTACTTC.

J is TRBJ1-1 and V is TRBV19; D unresolved. V lost 8 bases and J 0 bases, leaving 13 bases between the germline ends. This CDR3 has 14 residues. The germline gives CDR1 LNHDA, CDR2 SQIVND (reference sequence). The CDR3 DNA reads as TGTGCCAGTGTGAGTCGGAGGTTGAACACTGAAGCTTTCTTT. This encodes CASVSRRLNTEAFF. Using reference TRBV19 and TRBJ1-1 for the parts outside the CDR3, the full variable domain is DGGITQSPKYLFRKEGQNVTLSCEQNLNHDAMYWYRQDPGQGLRLIYYSQIVNDFQKGDIAEGYSVSREKKESFPLTVTSAQKNPTAFYLCASVSRRLNTEAFFGQGTRLTVV.

The genes are TRBV30 and TRBJ2-1, with 11 bases aligning to TRBD2. The length of the CDR3 is 15 residues. CDR1 is GTSNPN, CDR2 SVGIG, per germline (reference sequence). Trimming at V came to 3 bases and at J to 6 bases, leaving 7 bases not matched to a gene. The CDR3 spells CAWSLGTSGTNEQFF. DNA for the CDR3: TGTGCCTGGAGCCTCGGGACTAGCGGAACCAATGAGCAGTTCTTC.

This chain uses TRBV10-3 with TRBJ1-5, with D maybe TRBD1 (6 bases). The germline V gene encodes CDR1 ENHRY and CDR2 SYGVKD. V lost 10 bases and J lost 4, with 20 bases in between. The CDR3 contains 15 residues. The CDR3 DNA follows: TGTGCCAAGCCCTCAGGGGAGAGAATTAATCAGCCCCAGCATTTT. Its translation: CAKPSGERINQPQHF.

This chain uses TRBV28 with TRBJ2-7; D is possibly TRBD1 or TRBD2 (5 bases each). Looked up from germline, CDR1 is MDHEN and CDR2 is SYDVKM. V shed 6 bases and J shed 6 bases, with 18 bases lying between them. The CDR3 spans 14 residues. This chain's CDR3 is CASRETGTTFEQYF. The CDR3 DNA is TGTGCCAGCAGGGAGACCGGGACCACCTTCGAGCAGTACTTC.

The gene calls are TRBV4-1 and TRBJ1-5, with D maybe TRBD1 (5 bases). Trimming pared 4 bases from V and 9 bases from J, leaving 19 bases between. Germline lookup yields CDR1 MGHRA and CDR2 YSYEKL. CDR3 length: 15 residues. CDR3 in DNA: TGCGCCAGCAGCCCCGAACGAGACACCGGGGGGCCCCAGCATTTT. It codes for CASSPERDTGGPQHF.

The chain recombines TRBV15 with TRBJ1-2, with TRBD1 matching over 10 bases. Germline-derived CDR1 and CDR2 are LNHNV and YYDKDF (reference sequence). Germline trimming cut 1 base from V and 5 bases from J; bases unmatched to any gene: 1. The CDR3 spans 14 residues. The CDR3 loop is CATSRGQGAYGYTF. In DNA form, the CDR3 reads TGTGCCACCAGCAGAGGACAGGGGGCATATGGCTACACCTTC.

V gene TRBV6-5 combines with J gene TRBJ1-2; tentative D call: TRBD1 (5 bases). The CDR3 has 13 amino acids. The germline CDR1 and CDR2 sequences are MNHEY and SVGAGI. With 2 bases removed from V and 8 bases from J, the gap between germline ends came to 12 bases. CDR3 in amino acids: CASSYGLGHGYTF. The CDR3 DNA follows: TGTGCCAGCAGTTACGGATTGGGGCACGGCTACACCTTC.

This chain connects TRBV3-1 (or the pseudogene TRBV3-2) to TRBJ2-2; no clear D gene. CDR3 length equals 12 residues. The germline V gene encodes CDR1 LGHDT and CDR2 YNNKEL (reference sequence). Between the trimmed V and J ends, which lost 1 base and 7 bases, there was a span of 4 bases. The CDR3 bases are TGTGCCAGCAGCCAAGTAGGCGGGGAGCTGTTTTTT. Amino acid sequence: CASSQVGGELFF.

The chain uses TRBV2 and TRBJ1-1; 7 bases align to TRBD1. The CDR3 contains 14 residues. V was clipped by 2 bases and J by 2 bases; unmatched bases: 2. In germline, CDR1 is SNHLY, CDR2 FYNNEI. CDR3 amino acids: CASSEQGGNTEAFF. The CDR3, as DNA: TGTGCCAGCAGTGAACAGGGGGGAAACACTGAAGCTTTCTTT.

The V gene is TRBV2, the J gene TRBJ2-2, with 10 bases matching TRBD1. With V trimmed by 8 bases and J by 5 bases, 5 bases remained unmatched. This CDR3 comprises 14 residues. The germline V gene has CDR1 SNHLY and CDR2 FYNNEI. The CDR3 here is CASSGQGVTGELFF. CDR3 DNA: TGTGCCAGCTCAGGACAGGGGGTGACCGGGGAGCTGTTTTTT.